These 24 T cell receptor beta chains were sequenced from one sample in a study of T cells after yellow fever vaccination. TCRdb reanalysed the 5' RACE reads using MiXCR and keeps one entry per CDR3 protein. This table has about 300,000 distinct CDR3 sequences, about 4% appearing once. The specimen comprised PBMCs, sampled 5 days after the yellow fever booster vaccination. These receptor sequences come from a man aged 18 to 35 who received the YFV17D yellow fever vaccine.

This clonotype was seen many times. The chain uses TRBV15 and TRBJ2-4, with 11 bases lining up with TRBD2. The germline gives CDR1 LNHNV, CDR2 YYDKDF (reference sequence). This CDR3 region has 16 residues. V shed 2 bases and J 6 bases; nucleotides not matched to a gene: 6. In DNA form, the CDR3 reads TGTGCCACCAGCAGAAGAAAGGGGACTAGCGGAAACATTCAGTACTTC. This codes for CATSRRKGTSGNIQYF.

This clonotype has only a few counts. V and J are TRBV20-1 and TRBJ2-7; D might be TRBD1 (6 bases). CDR3 size: 12 residues. Trimming removed 5 bases at V and 3 bases at J, with 11 bases between. The germline gives CDR1 DFQATT, CDR2 SNEGSKA (reference sequence). The CDR3 reads CSAYDRNYEQYF. CDR3 bases: TGCAGTGCTTATGACAGGAACTACGAGCAGTACTTC.

The chain uses TRBV2 and TRBJ2-4, with D hard to call. V dropped 6 bases and J dropped 3 bases, with 12 bases sitting between them. Per germline, CDR1 SNHLY and CDR2 FYNNEI. The CDR3 loop spans 14 amino acids. CDR3 sequence reads: CASRAGVGKNIQYF. The CDR3 coding sequence is TGTGCCAGCAGGGCAGGCGTGGGCAAAAACATTCAGTACTTC.

This clonotype has a handful of counts. V gene TRBV7-6 combines with J gene TRBJ2-2; tentative D call: TRBD1 (6 bases). Trimming pared 5 bases from V and 6 bases from J, leaving 13 bases between. CDR1 SGHVS and CDR2 FNYEAQ come from the germline V gene. The CDR3 length is 14 residues. The CDR3 DNA sequence: TGTGCCAGCAGCACCACGACAGGCCCCGGGGAGCTGTTTTTT. This codes for CASSTTTGPGELFF.

The genes are TRBV12-3 or TRBV12-4 and TRBJ2-1; 9 bases are shared with TRBD2. This CDR3 has 15 amino acids. V dropped 5 bases and J dropped 3; count of bases not matched to a gene: 5. In nucleotides, the CDR3 is TGTGCCAGCAGTGAGACTAGCGGATACTACAATGAGCAGTTCTTC. This sequence encodes CASSETSGYYNEQFF.

The chain couples TRBV12-3 or TRBV12-4 to TRBJ1-2; 7 nucleotides align to TRBD1. The CDR3 loop spans 14 amino acids. Trimming at V came to 5 bases and at J to 8 bases, leaving 11 bases not matched to a gene. CDR3 DNA: TGTGCCAGCAGTCAACGACAGGGTTTCGGCGGCTACACCTTC. Its translation: CASSQRQGFGGYTF.

At least ten counts were recorded for this clonotype. CDR3 in DNA: TGTGCCAGCAGCTTAGCGCCGGTAGCGGGGGGTGGAGAGCAGTTCTTC. Protein: CASSLAPVAGGGEQFF. J is TRBJ2-1 and V is TRBV7-6; 10 bases map to TRBD2. This CDR3 comprises 16 residues. The germline CDR1 and CDR2 sequences are SGHVS and FNYEAQ. V lost 0 bases and J lost 10; bases outside the gene matches: 9.

This clonotype has just a few counts. This chain links TRBV5-1 with TRBJ1-5; D possibly corresponds to TRBD1 (6 bases). The CDR3 runs to 15 residues. Germline CDR1 reads SGHRS; CDR2 reads YFSETQ. Trimming cost V 1 base and J 4 bases, with 12 bases left between them. CDR3 in amino acids: CASSLRGGWNQPQHF. As DNA, the CDR3 is TGCGCCAGCAGCTTGAGGGGGGGCTGGAATCAGCCCCAGCATTTT.

This clonotype was recorded a few times. The chain couples TRBV7-6 to TRBJ2-1; D remains unclear. The CDR3 consists of 17 residues. Germline V lookup: CDR1 SGHVS, CDR2 FNYEAQ. Trimming cost V 5 bases and J 0 bases, with 17 bases left between them. CDR3: CASSPRQALSSYNEQFF. In nucleotides, the CDR3 is TGTGCCAGCAGCCCTAGGCAAGCCCTCAGCTCCTACAATGAGCAGTTCTTC.

This chain connects TRBV11-3 to TRBJ1-1, with 7 bases fitting TRBD1. The CDR3 contains 13 residues. Germline CDR1 is SGHNT and CDR2 is YENEEA. V shed 5 bases and J 4 bases; nucleotides not matched to a gene: 4. CDR3 loop: CASSPHRGTEAFF. The CDR3 DNA follows: TGTGCCAGCAGCCCTCACAGGGGCACTGAAGCTTTCTTT.

Ten or more counts support this clonotype. V gene TRBV6-4 combines with J gene TRBJ2-1, with TRBD2 matching 7 bases. The CDR3 spans 13 residues. Germline lookup yields CDR1 MRHNA and CDR2 SNTAGT. J was trimmed by 7 bases and V by 1 base; bases with no gene match: 1. CDR3 sequence reads: CASSDWGGNEQFF. The CDR3 bases are TGTGCCAGCAGTGACTGGGGGGGAAATGAGCAGTTCTTC.

This clonotype turned up a few times. The V gene is TRBV5-1, the J gene TRBJ1-1; D is perhaps TRBD1 (5 bases). Germline V gene data show CDR1 as SGHRS and CDR2 as YFSETQ. Trimming took 3 bases from V and 3 from J, leaving 18 bases between them. This CDR3 contains 16 residues. CDR3 nucleotide sequence: TGCGCCAGCAGCTACACGTGGGGGGAGAGGGACACTGAAGCTTTCTTT. Translated, it gives CASSYTWGERDTEAFF.

This clonotype was found many times. The chain couples TRBV14 to TRBJ2-5; no clear D. CDR1 and CDR2 (germline): SGHDN, FVKESK. CDR3 size: 15 residues. V was shortened by 1 base and J by 0 bases, with 9 bases between the two germline ends. CDR3 amino acids: CASSQGLVYQETQYF. The CDR3 bases are TGTGCCAGCAGCCAAGGATTGGTGTACCAAGAGACCCAGTACTTC.

This clonotype showed up many times. The rearrangement joins TRBV7-2 to TRBJ1-2; 12 bases line up with TRBD1. Unmatched junction bases numbered 2, after V lost 5 bases and J lost 4 bases. The CDR3 runs to 14 residues. Germline V gives CDR1 SGHTA, CDR2 FQGNSA. In nucleotides, the CDR3 is TGTGCCAGCAGCGGGGGACAGGGGGCCTATGGCTACACCTTC. This sequence encodes CASSGGQGAYGYTF.

This clonotype was counted ten times or more. The V and J genes are TRBV12-3 or TRBV12-4 and TRBJ1-6, with 9 bases that match TRBD1. The CDR3 sequence is 16 residues long. V lost 2 bases, J lost 4 bases, and 3 bases stayed unmatched. The CDR3 sequence is CASSLTTGGYNSPLHF. The CDR3 DNA reads as TGTGCCAGCAGTTTAACGACAGGGGGTTATAATTCACCCCTCCACTTT.

This clonotype showed up just a few times. The chain has TRBV7-3 and TRBJ2-2; the D gene is possibly TRBD2 (6 bases). V gave up 4 bases and J gave up 5 bases, with 11 bases separating them. CDR1 is SGHTA, CDR2 FQGTGA, per germline. CDR3 length: 14 residues. CDR3 loop: CASSSKGLTGELFF. Here the CDR3 DNA reads TGTGCCAGCAGCTCCAAGGGACTGACCGGGGAGCTGTTTTTT.

At least ten counts were recorded for this clonotype. CDR3 region: CASSLWDMDGYTF. Written as DNA, the CDR3 is TGTGCCAGCAGCTTGTGGGACATGGATGGCTACACCTTC. V gene TRBV5-5 combines with J gene TRBJ1-2; TRBD1 might be the D (6 bases). Germline V gives CDR1 SGHKS, CDR2 YYEKEE (reference sequence). There are 13 residues in the CDR3. The V end lost 1 base, the J end lost 6 bases, and 10 bases lay between the germline ends.

This clonotype has a count of ten or more. The rearrangement joins TRBV5-1 to TRBJ2-5; D may be TRBD2 (5 bases). V was pared by 0 bases and J by 4 bases, with 13 bases between. Germline CDR1 reads SGHRS; CDR2 reads YFSETQ. The CDR3 is 15 residues long. The CDR3 sequence: CASSLALTRGETQYF. Here the CDR3 DNA reads TGCGCCAGCAGCTTGGCTCTTACCCGGGGAGAGACCCAGTACTTC.

This clonotype was observed many times. V and J are TRBV18 and TRBJ2-5; maybe TRBD2 (6 bases). CDR1 is KGHSH, CDR2 LQKENI, per germline. The CDR3 has 14 amino acids. V lost 1 base and J lost 4, with 10 bases in between. Written as DNA, the CDR3 is TGTGCCAGCTCACCACTCGCGGGGTCAGAGACCCAGTACTTC. As protein: CASSPLAGSETQYF.

This clonotype occurred a few times. The J gene is TRBJ2-5, the V gene TRBV2; D call uncertain. The CDR3 runs to 13 residues. V was cut by 4 bases and J by 1 base, with 7 bases left in between. CDR1 is SNHLY and CDR2 is FYNNEI in the germline V gene. The CDR3 nucleotides are TGTGCCAGCAGTGTCTACCTCCAAGAGACCCAGTACTTC. Protein product: CASSVYLQETQYF.

This clonotype was recorded a few times. The rearrangement joins TRBV6-2 or TRBV6-3 to TRBJ2-7; TRBD2 agrees at 13 bases. The CDR3 loop spans 15 amino acids. Losses at the gene ends were 10 bases for V and 3 bases for J; bases not matched to a gene: 9. CDR1 and CDR2 (germline): MNHEY, SVGEGT. CDR3: CATWTSGGMIYEQYF. CDR3 coding DNA: TGTGCCACATGGACTAGCGGGGGCATGATCTACGAGCAGTACTTC.

This clonotype was seen a handful of times. The rearrangement uses TRBV5-6 and TRBJ1-4; D not certain. Trimming stripped 3 bases from V and 2 bases from J, with 8 bases between. The CDR3 has 14 residues. The germline V gene encodes CDR1 SGHDT and CDR2 YYEEEE. The CDR3 DNA is TGTGCCAGCAGCTCGCGGGGTACTAATGAAAAACTGTTTTTT. It codes for CASSSRGTNEKLFF.

This clonotype has at least ten counts. The gene calls are TRBV6-1 and TRBJ2-3; 10 bases are shared with TRBD2. In germline, CDR1 is MNHNS, CDR2 SASEGT. V trimming: 9 bases; J trimming: 5 bases; junction bases outside the gene matches: 8. CDR3 size: 14 residues. CDR3 amino acids: CASERGGFEDTQYF. The CDR3 DNA sequence: TGTGCCAGTGAGCGGGGGGGTTTTGAAGATACGCAGTATTTT.

In its sample, this clonotype was seen a few times. The rearrangement links TRBV27 to TRBJ1-2; the D is unclear. The germline V gene encodes CDR1 MNHEY and CDR2 SMNVEV (reference sequence). V lost 3 bases and J lost 8, with 16 bases in between. CDR3 length equals 14 residues. CDR3 in amino acids: CASSFGPTRPGYTF. The CDR3 DNA is TGTGCCAGCAGTTTTGGACCCACGCGGCCGGGCTACACCTTC.